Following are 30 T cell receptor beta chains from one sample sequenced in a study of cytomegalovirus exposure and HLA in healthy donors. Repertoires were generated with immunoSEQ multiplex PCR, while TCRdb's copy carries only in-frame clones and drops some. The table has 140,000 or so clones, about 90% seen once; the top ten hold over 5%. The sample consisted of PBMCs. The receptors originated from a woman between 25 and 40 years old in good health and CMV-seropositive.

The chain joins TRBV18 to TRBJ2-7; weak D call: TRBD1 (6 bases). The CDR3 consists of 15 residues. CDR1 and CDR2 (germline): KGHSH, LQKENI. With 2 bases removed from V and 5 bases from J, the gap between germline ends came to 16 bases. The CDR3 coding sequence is TGTGCCAGCTCACCAGGTTCGTCAGGGGTAGACGAGCAGTACTTC. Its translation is CASSPGSSGVDEQYF. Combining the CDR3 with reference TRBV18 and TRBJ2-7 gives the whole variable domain NAGVMQNPRHLVRRRGQEARLRCSPMKGHSHVYWYRQLPEEGLKFMVYLQKENIIDESGMPKERFSAEFPKEGPSILRIQQVVRGDSAAYFCASSPGSSGVDEQYFGPGTRLTVT.

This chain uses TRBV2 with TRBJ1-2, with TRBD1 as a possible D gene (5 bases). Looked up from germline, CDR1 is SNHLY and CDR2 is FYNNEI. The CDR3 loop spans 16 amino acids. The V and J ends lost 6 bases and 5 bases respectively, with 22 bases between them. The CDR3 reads CASSPGNYLGFYGYTF. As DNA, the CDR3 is TGTGCCAGCAGCCCAGGGAATTATCTGGGCTTTTATGGCTACACCTTC.

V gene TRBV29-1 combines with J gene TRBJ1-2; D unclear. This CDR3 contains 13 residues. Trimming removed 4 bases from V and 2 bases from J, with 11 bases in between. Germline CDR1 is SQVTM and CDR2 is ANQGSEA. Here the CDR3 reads CSVGNGQNYGYTF. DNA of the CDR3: TGCAGCGTTGGAAATGGGCAGAACTATGGCTACACCTTC.

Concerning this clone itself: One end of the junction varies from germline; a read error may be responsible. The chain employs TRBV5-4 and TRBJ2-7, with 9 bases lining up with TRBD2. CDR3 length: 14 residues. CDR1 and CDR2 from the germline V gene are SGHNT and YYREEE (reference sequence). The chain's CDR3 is CASSLGLADDEADF. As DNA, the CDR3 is TGTGCCAGCAGCCTGGGACTAGCCGACGACGAAGCAGACTTC. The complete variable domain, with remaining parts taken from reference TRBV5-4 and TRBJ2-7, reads ETGVTQSPTHLIKTRGQQVTLRCSSQSGHNTVSWYQQALGQGPQFIFQYYREEENGRGNFPPRFSGLQFPNYSSELNVNALELDDSALYLCASSLGLADDEADFGPGTRLTVT.

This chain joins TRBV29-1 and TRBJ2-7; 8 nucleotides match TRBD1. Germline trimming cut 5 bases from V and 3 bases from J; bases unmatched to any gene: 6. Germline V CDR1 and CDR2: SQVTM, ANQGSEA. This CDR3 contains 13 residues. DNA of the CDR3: TGCAGCGTTCGGACAGGGATGAACTACGAGCAGTACTTC. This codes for CSVRTGMNYEQYF.

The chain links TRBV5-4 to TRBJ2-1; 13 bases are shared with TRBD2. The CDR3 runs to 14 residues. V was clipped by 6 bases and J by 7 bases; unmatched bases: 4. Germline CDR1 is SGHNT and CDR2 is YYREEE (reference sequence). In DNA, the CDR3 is TGTGCCAGCAAACTAGCGGGAGGGAGGAATGAGCAGTTCTTC. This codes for CASKLAGGRNEQFF.

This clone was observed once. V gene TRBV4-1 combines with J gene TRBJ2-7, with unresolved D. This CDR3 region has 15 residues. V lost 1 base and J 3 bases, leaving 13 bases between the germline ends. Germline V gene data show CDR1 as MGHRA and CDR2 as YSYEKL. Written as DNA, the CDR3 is TGCGCCAGCAGCCAAGCCCATAGCCGGAACTACGAGCAGTACTTC. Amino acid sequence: CASSQAHSRNYEQYF.

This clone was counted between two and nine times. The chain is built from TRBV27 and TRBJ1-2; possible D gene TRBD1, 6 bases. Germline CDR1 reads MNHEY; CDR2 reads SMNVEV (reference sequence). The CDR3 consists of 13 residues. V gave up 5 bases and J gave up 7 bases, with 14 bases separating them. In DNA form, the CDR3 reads TGTGCCAGCAGTCCACAGGGTCGAGGTGGCTACACCTTC. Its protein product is CASSPQGRGGYTF.

The CDR3 region is CASGTDEQYF. In nucleotides, the CDR3 is TGTGCCAGCGGGACAGACGAGCAGTACTTC. The chain uses TRBV2 and TRBJ2-7; TRBD1 agrees at 7 bases. CDR1 is SNHLY and CDR2 is FYNNEI in the germline V gene. V lost 8 bases to trimming and J lost 5 bases; unmatched junction nucleotides: 0. The CDR3 is 10 amino acids.

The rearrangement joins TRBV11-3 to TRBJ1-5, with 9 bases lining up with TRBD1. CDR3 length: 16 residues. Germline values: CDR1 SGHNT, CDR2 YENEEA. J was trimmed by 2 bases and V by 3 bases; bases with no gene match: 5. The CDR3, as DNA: TGTGCCAGCAGCTTGAGGGACAGGGATGGCAATCAGCCCCAGCATTTT. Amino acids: CASSLRDRDGNQPQHF.

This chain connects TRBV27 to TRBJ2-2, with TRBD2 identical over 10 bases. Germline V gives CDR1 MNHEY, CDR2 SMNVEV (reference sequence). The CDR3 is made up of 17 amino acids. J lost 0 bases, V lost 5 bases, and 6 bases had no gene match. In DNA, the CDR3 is TGTGCCAGCAGTCGGACAGCGGGAGGGCCGAACACCGGGGAGCTGTTTTTT. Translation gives CASSRTAGGPNTGELFF.

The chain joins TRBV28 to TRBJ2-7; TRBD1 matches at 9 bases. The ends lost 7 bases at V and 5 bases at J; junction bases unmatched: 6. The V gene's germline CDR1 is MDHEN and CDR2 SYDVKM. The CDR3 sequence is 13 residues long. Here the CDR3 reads CASNPGQGNEQYF. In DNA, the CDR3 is TGTGCCAGCAATCCGGGACAGGGAAACGAGCAGTACTTC.

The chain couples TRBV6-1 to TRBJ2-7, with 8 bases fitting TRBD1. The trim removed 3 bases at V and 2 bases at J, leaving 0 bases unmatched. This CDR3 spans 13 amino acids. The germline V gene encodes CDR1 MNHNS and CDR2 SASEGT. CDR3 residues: CASSDRGPYEQYF. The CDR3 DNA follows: TGTGCCAGCAGTGACAGGGGGCCCTACGAGCAGTACTTC.

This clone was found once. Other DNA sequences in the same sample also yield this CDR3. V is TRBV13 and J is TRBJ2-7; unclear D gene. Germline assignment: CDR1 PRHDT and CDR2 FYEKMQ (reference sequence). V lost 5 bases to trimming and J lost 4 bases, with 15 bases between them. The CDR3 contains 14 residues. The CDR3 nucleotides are TGTGCCAGCAGCGTATCAGGCCGCTCTTACGAGCAGTACTTC. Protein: CASSVSGRSYEQYF.

CDR3 nucleotides: TGTGCCAGCAGCCGATTTAGCGGAGGTGAGCAGTTCTTC. Its protein product is CASSRFSGGEQFF. The chain uses TRBV7-2 and TRBJ2-1, with D perhaps TRBD2 (6 bases). This CDR3 is built from 13 residues. Germline V gene lookup returns CDR1 SGHTA and CDR2 FQGNSA. The V end was cut by 5 bases, the J end by 9 bases, with 14 bases between.

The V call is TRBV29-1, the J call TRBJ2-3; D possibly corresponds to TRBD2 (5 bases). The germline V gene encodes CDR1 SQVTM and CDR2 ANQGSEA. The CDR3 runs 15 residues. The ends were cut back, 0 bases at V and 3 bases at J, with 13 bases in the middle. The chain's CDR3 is CSVEDRRQATDTQYF. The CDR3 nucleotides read TGCAGCGTTGAAGATCGGAGGCAGGCAACAGATACGCAGTATTTT.

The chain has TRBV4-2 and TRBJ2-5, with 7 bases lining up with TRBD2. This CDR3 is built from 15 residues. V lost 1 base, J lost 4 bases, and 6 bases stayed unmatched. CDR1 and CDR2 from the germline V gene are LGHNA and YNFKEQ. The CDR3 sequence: CASSQAASGGETQYF. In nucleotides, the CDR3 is TGTGCCAGCAGCCAAGCGGCTAGCGGAGGAGAGACCCAGTACTTC.

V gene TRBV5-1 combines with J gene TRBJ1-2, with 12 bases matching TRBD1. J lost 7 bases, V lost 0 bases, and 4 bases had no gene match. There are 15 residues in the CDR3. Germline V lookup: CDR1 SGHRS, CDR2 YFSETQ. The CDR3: CASSLAGQGATGYTF. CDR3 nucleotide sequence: TGCGCCAGCAGCTTGGCGGGACAGGGGGCGACTGGCTACACCTTC.

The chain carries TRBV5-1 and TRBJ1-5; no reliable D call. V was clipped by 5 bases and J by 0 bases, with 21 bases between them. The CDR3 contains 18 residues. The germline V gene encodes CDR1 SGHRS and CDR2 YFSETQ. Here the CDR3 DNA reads TGCGCCAGCAGAAGCACAGCCGACCATTCTTATAGCAATCAGCCCCAGCATTTT. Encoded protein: CASRSTADHSYSNQPQHF.

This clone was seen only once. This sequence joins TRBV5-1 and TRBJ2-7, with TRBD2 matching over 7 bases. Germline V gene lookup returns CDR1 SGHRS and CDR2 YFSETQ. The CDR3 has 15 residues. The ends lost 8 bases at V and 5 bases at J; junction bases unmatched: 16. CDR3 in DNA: TGCGCCAGATTAGCTGGTGGGAGGGCCGACAACGAGCAGTACTTC. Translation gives CARLAGGRADNEQYF.

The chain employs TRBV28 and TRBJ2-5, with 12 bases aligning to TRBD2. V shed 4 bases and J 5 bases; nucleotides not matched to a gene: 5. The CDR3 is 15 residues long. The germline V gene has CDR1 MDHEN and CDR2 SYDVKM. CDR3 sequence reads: CASSSLAGGRETQYF. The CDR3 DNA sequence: TGTGCCAGCAGTTCTCTAGCGGGAGGGAGGGAGACCCAGTACTTC.

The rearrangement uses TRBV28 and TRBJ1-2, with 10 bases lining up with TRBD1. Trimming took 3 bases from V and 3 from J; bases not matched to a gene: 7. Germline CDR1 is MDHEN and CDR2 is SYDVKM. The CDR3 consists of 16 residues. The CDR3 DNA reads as TGTGCCAGCAGTTTTCACCCGGACAGGGGGGACTATGGCTACACCTTC. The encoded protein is CASSFHPDRGDYGYTF.

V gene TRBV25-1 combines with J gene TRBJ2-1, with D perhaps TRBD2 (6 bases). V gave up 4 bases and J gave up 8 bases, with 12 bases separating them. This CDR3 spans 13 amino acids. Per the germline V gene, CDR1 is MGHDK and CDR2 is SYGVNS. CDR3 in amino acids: CASSAGGSDEQFF. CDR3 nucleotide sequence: TGTGCCAGCAGTGCTGGAGGGAGCGATGAGCAGTTCTTC.

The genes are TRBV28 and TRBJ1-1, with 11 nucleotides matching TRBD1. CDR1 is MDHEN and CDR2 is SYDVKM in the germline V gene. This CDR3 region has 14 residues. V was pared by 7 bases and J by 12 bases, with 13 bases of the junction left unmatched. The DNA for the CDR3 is TGTGCCAGCACTTCGGAAAGGGGGACAGGGGGAACTTTCTTT. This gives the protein CASTSERGTGGTFF.

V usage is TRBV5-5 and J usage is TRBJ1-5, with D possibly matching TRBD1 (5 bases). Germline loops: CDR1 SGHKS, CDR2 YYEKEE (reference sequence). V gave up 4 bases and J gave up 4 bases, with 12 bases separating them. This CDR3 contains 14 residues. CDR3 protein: CASSPGGGNQPQHF. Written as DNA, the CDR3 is TGTGCCAGCAGCCCCGGGGGGGGGAATCAGCCCCAGCATTTT.

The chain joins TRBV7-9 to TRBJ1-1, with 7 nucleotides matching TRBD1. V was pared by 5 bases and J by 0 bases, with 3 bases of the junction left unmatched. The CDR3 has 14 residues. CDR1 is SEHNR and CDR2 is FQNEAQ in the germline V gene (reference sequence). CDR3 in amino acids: CASSLGQLNTEAFF. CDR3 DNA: TGTGCCAGCAGCCTGGGACAGCTGAACACTGAAGCTTTCTTT.

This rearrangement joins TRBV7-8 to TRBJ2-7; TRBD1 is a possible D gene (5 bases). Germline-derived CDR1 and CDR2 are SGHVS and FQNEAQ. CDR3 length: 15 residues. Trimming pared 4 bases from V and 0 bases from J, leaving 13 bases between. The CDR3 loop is CASSSRDMSSYEQYF. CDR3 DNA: TGTGCCAGCAGCTCCAGGGATATGAGCTCCTACGAGCAGTACTTC.

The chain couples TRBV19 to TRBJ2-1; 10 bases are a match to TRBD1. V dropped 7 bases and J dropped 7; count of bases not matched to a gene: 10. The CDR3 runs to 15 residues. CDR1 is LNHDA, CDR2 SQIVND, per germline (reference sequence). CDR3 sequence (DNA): TGTGCCAGTACCTGGACAGGGGGGGGAGTTAATGAGCAGTTCTTC. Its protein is CASTWTGGGVNEQFF.

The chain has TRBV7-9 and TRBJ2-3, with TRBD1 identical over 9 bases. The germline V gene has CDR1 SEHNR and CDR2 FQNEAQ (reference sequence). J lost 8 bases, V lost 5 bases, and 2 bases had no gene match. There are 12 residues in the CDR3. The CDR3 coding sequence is TGTGCCAGCAGCGAGACAGGGGGTACGCAGTATTTT. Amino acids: CASSETGGTQYF. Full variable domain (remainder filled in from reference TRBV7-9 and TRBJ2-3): DTGVSQNPRHKITKRGQNVTFRCDPISEHNRLYWYRQTLGQGPEFLTYFQNEAQLEKSRLLSDRFSAERPKGSFSTLEIQRTEQGDSAMYLCASSETGGTQYFGPGTRLTVL.

CDR3 coding DNA: TGCGCCAGCAGCTTGACTAGCCCACGTGAGCAGTACTTC. Its translation: CASSLTSPREQYF. The chain combines TRBV5-1 with TRBJ2-7; D is perhaps TRBD2 (6 bases). This CDR3 comprises 13 residues. V was pared by 1 base and J by 7 bases, with 12 bases between. The germline V gene has CDR1 SGHRS and CDR2 YFSETQ.